These 19 T cell receptor beta chains were sequenced from one sample in a study of CD8+ T cells in alopecia areata. Following extraction, RNA underwent reverse transcription to cDNA, which served as the sequencing template. Profiled with immunoSEQ multiplex PCR; TCRdb holds only in-frame clones, not every one. Altogether nearly 200,000 clones are present, 58% being singletons, with the ten largest covering 5.5% to 6%. Treatment given: oral pan-JAK inhibitor, 5-10 mg twice daily. The material was CD4+ T cells sorted from blood, obtained at week 24, from a patient treated with tofacitinib. The receptors come from a human donor with alopecia areata.

This rearrangement joins TRBV27 to TRBJ2-3; D is unclear. CDR3 length: 13 amino acids. Germline V gene sequence: CDR1 MNHEY, CDR2 SMNVEV (reference sequence). The ends were cut back, 6 bases at V and 2 bases at J, with 9 bases in the middle. Here the CDR3 reads CASSRTLTDTQYF. The CDR3, as DNA: TGTGCCAGCAGCCGGACCCTCACAGATACGCAGTATTTT.

The chain recombines TRBV5-1 with TRBJ2-3; no reliable D call. V dropped 0 bases and J dropped 5 bases, with 13 bases sitting between them. The germline V gene has CDR1 SGHRS and CDR2 YFSETQ. The CDR3 has 15 residues. CDR3: CASSLEASRLDTQYF. Written as DNA, the CDR3 is TGCGCCAGCAGCTTGGAGGCGTCGCGTCTAGATACGCAGTATTTT.

This chain connects TRBV27 to TRBJ2-5; TRBD2 is a possible D gene (5 bases). V gave up 3 bases and J gave up 2 bases, with 10 bases separating them. The CDR3 consists of 14 residues. CDR1 is MNHEY and CDR2 is SMNVEV in the germline V gene (reference sequence). The CDR3 reads CASSLRSGQETQYF. The CDR3 DNA follows: TGTGCCAGCAGTTTGAGGAGCGGACAAGAGACCCAGTACTTC.

The V and J genes are TRBV4-2 and TRBJ1-1, with D possibly matching TRBD1 (5 bases). V was clipped by 1 base and J by 1 base, with 7 bases between them. The CDR3 spans 14 residues. Germline assignment: CDR1 LGHNA and CDR2 YNFKEQ. The CDR3 protein is CASSQGQRNTEAFF. In DNA, the CDR3 is TGTGCCAGCAGCCAAGGACAGCGGAACACTGAAGCTTTCTTT.

The V call is TRBV6-5, the J call TRBJ2-7; D perhaps matches TRBD1 (5 bases). CDR1 and CDR2 from the germline V gene are MNHEY and SVGAGI. V lost 6 bases and J 6 bases, leaving 15 bases between the germline ends. The CDR3 spans 13 residues. CDR3 sequence reads: CASSSVTGVEQYF. Here the CDR3 DNA reads TGTGCCAGCAGCTCCGTCACAGGTGTCGAGCAGTACTTC.

The rearrangement uses TRBV10-3 and TRBJ1-2; 9 positions match TRBD1. The CDR3 has 12 residues. The junction had 2 bases not matched to a gene; V was cut back by 6 bases and J by 6 bases. From germline, CDR1 is ENHRY and CDR2 SYGVKD. The CDR3 loop reads CAIRGQGHGYTF. CDR3 bases: TGTGCCATCAGGGGACAGGGCCATGGCTACACCTTC.

A remark on this clone: This CDR3 is also generated by other DNA sequences in the sample. The chain uses TRBV5-1 and TRBJ2-7; perhaps TRBD2 as D (6 bases). Germline V gene data show CDR1 as SGHRS and CDR2 as YFSETQ. CDR3 length: 15 amino acids. Deletions cut 2 bases from V and 2 bases from J, with 14 bases between. The CDR3 protein is CASSFISGSPYEQYF. The CDR3 DNA sequence: TGCGCCAGCAGCTTCATTAGCGGATCCCCCTACGAGCAGTACTTC.

This clone was detected only a few times. CDR3 loop: CASMRSETQYF. CDR3 coding DNA: TGTGCCAGCATGAGGAGCGAGACCCAGTACTTC. The gene calls are TRBV6-6 and TRBJ2-5; D remains ambiguous. Trimming cost V 7 bases and J 5 bases, with 8 bases left between them. This CDR3 region has 11 residues. In germline, CDR1 is MNHNY, CDR2 SVGAGI (reference sequence).

The J gene is TRBJ2-5, the V gene TRBV5-1, with D unresolved. V lost 0 bases and J lost 2, with 5 bases in between. Germline-derived CDR1 and CDR2 are SGHRS and YFSETQ. This CDR3 is built from 13 residues. The CDR3 DNA sequence: TGCGCCAGCAGCTTGGAACAGCAAGAGACCCAGTACTTC. It is translated as CASSLEQQETQYF.

Only one count was recorded for this clone. An end of the junction differs from the germline gene, which may be a read error. The rearrangement joins TRBV10-3 to TRBJ2-7; 7 bases align to TRBD2. CDR1 is ENHRY and CDR2 is SYGVKD in the germline V gene. The CDR3 covers 14 residues. Written as DNA, the CDR3 is TGTGCCAGCAGTCCTCGGGAGGTATCCTACGAGCAGTACTTC. Its protein is CASSPREVSYEQYF.

This clone was found once. The V call is TRBV7-8, the J call TRBJ1-3, with 7 bases matching TRBD1. V gave up 6 bases and J gave up 0 bases; unmatched junction bases: 2. CDR1 and CDR2 from the germline V gene are SGHVS and FQNEAQ. The CDR3 covers 14 residues. The DNA for the CDR3 is TGTGCCAGCAGTCACAGGGGCTCTGGAAACACCATATATTTT. Residues: CASSHRGSGNTIYF.

This clone appeared a single time. The chain recombines TRBV6-5 with TRBJ1-5, with D unclear. The germline CDR1 and CDR2 sequences are MNHEY and SVGAGI. This CDR3 comprises 13 residues. The ends were cut back, 5 bases at V and 2 bases at J, with 7 bases in the middle. The CDR3 protein is CASSRDRNQPQHF. CDR3 sequence (DNA): TGTGCCAGCAGTAGGGATCGCAATCAGCCCCAGCATTTT.

Comments on this clone: Other nucleotide sequences in the sample specify the same CDR3. The V gene is TRBV5-1, the J gene TRBJ2-3; D gene unclear. Germline lookup yields CDR1 SGHRS and CDR2 YFSETQ. The CDR3 contains 14 residues. The V and J ends lost 0 bases and 4 bases respectively, with 9 bases between them. The CDR3 loop reads CASSLVPGADTQYF. Here the CDR3 DNA reads TGCGCCAGCAGCTTGGTTCCGGGTGCAGATACGCAGTATTTT.

The chain carries TRBV5-1 and TRBJ2-2; D is uncertain. Trimming cost V 2 bases and J 7 bases, with 9 bases left between them. The germline V gene encodes CDR1 SGHRS and CDR2 YFSETQ. This CDR3 has 13 residues. CDR3 coding DNA: TGCGCCAGCAGCTTAATATTCGGCGGGGAGCTGTTTTTT. This encodes CASSLIFGGELFF.

In this sample, this clone turned up a few times. This chain links TRBV2 with TRBJ1-1; TRBD1 might be the D (5 bases). V lost 9 bases and J lost 4, with 18 bases in between. Germline lookup yields CDR1 SNHLY and CDR2 FYNNEI. This CDR3 spans 14 amino acids. The CDR3 spells CASRAGRRGTEAFF. CDR3 sequence (DNA): TGTGCCAGTAGGGCGGGCCGGAGGGGCACTGAAGCTTTCTTT.

The J gene is TRBJ1-1, the V gene TRBV21-1. TRBV21-1 is listed as a pseudogene. The CDR3 is 12 amino acids. In DNA, the CDR3 is TGTGCCAGCAGCAGGTATCGGGATGAAGCTTTCTTT. Encoded protein: CASSRYRDEAFF.

The V call is TRBV29-1, the J call TRBJ2-3; 10 bases map to TRBD2. This CDR3 is built from 16 residues. From germline, CDR1 is SQVTM and CDR2 ANQGSEA. With 4 bases clipped from V and 4 bases from J, the junction kept 11 bases outside the gene matches. For the CDR3, the DNA is TGCAGCGTTGTTGGTGCTCTAGCGGGGGATCCAGATACGCAGTATTTT. Protein product: CSVVGALAGDPDTQYF.

The chain is built from TRBV9 and TRBJ1-1, with 9 bases lining up with TRBD1. The CDR3 length is 15 residues. V shed 0 bases, J shed 7 bases, and the junction held 7 bases outside the gene matches. Germline V CDR1 and CDR2: SGDLS, YYNGEE. The CDR3 protein is CASSVGGTGIFEAFF. The CDR3 bases are TGTGCCAGCAGCGTAGGAGGGACAGGGATATTTGAAGCTTTCTTT.

This clone was counted a few times. The chain employs TRBV28 and TRBJ2-3; TRBD1 matches at 8 bases. Germline V lookup: CDR1 MDHEN, CDR2 SYDVKM. This CDR3 has 17 amino acids. Trimming cost V 6 bases and J 1 base; bases outside gene matches: 12. Written as DNA, the CDR3 is TGTGCCAGCAGAAGGGACAGGCAGAATCCCCGCACAGATACGCAGTATTTT. This sequence encodes CASRRDRQNPRTDTQYF. The entire variable domain, with the rest obtained from reference TRBV28 and TRBJ2-3, is as follows: DVKVTQSSRYLVKRTGEKVFLECVQDMDHENMFWYRQDPGLGLRLIYFSYDVKMKEKGDIPEGYSVSREKKERFSLILESASTNQTSMYLCASRRDRQNPRTDTQYFGPGTRLTVL.